Reported below is one T cell receptor (beta chain). What it binds is not known. ViraFEST assay sequencing came after antigen-specific CD4+ T cells were expanded with viral peptide pools. Subsequent to 10 days of culture, CD4+ T cells were isolated. Participants were given two doses of BNT162b2 or mRNA-1273 vaccine. Among the vaccine recipients, none had a prior SARS-CoV-2 infection, and nucleocapsid antibodies were negative. The authors exchanged half the medium for IL-2 medium on days 3 and 7. The data belong to a study of vaccination effects on CD4 cells after COVID-19. The CDR3 extends over 13 amino acids. The J segment lost 1 base and the V segment lost 3 bases, leaving 0 bases of the junction unmatched. Germline loops: CDR1 SGHNT, CDR2 YYREEE (reference sequence). Using immunoSEQ multiplex PCR, the repertoire was profiled, and TCRdb retains in-frame clones only, with some absent. The repertoire has approximately 28,000 clones, roughly 70% of them found once; the top ten carry approximately 10%.

This TCR came from a human donor who received a COVID-19 vaccine. The rearrangement links TRBV5-4 to TRBJ2-5, with TRBD2 matching over 7 bases. The specimen comprised CD4+ T cells from PBMCs cultured with HCoV-NL63 spike peptides, sampled after COVID-19 vaccination. CDR3 region: CASSWTSQETQYF. The DNA for the CDR3 is TGTGCCAGCAGCTGGACTAGCCAAGAGACCCAGTACTTC.